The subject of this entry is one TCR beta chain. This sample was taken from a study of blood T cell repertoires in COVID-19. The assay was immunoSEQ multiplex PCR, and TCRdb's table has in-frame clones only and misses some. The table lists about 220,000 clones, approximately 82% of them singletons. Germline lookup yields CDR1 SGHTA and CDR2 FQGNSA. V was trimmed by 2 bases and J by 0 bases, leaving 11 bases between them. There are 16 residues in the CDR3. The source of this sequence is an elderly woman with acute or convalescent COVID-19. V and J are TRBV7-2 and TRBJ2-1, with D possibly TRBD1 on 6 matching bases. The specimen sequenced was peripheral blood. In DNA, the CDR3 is TGTGCCAGCAGCTTATTACAGGGAAGCTCCTACAATGAGCAGTTCTTC. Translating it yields CASSLLQGSSYNEQFF.